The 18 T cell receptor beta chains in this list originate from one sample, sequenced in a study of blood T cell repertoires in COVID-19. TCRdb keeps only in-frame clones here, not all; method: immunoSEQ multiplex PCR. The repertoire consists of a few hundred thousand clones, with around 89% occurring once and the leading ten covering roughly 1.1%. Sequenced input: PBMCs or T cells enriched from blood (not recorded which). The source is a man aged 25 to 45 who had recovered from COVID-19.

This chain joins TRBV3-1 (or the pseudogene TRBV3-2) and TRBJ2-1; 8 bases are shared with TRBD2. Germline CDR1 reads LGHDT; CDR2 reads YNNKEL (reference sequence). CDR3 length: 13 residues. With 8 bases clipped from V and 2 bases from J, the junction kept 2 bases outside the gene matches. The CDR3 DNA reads TGTGCCAGCGCAGCGGGAGCCTACAATGAGCAGTTCTTC. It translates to CASAAGAYNEQFF.

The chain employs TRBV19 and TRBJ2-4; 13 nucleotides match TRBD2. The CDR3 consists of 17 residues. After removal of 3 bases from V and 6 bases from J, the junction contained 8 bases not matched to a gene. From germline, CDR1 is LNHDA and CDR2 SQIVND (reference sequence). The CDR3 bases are TGTGCCAGTAGTATCTGGACTAGCGGGAGTCGGGGAAACATTCAGTACTTC. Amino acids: CASSIWTSGSRGNIQYF.

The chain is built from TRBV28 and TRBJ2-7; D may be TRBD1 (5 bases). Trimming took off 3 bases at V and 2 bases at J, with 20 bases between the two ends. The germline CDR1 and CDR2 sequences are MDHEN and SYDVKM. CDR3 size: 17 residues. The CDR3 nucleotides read TGTGCCAGCAGTTTTCATAGTTCAGGGCCCGGCACCTACGAGCAGTACTTC. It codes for CASSFHSSGPGTYEQYF.

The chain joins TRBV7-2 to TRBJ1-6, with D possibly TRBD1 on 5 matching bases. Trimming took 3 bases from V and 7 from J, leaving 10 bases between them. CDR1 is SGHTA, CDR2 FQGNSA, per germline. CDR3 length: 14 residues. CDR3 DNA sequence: TGTGCCAGCAGCTTCCAGGGTGGCAATTCACCCCTCCACTTT. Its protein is CASSFQGGNSPLHF. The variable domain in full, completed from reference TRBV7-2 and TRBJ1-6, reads GAGVSQSPSNKVTEKGKDVELRCDPISGHTALYWYRQSLGQGLEFLIYFQGNSAPDKSGLPSDRFSAERTGGSVSTLTIQRTQQEDSAVYLCASSFQGGNSPLHFGNGTRLTVT.

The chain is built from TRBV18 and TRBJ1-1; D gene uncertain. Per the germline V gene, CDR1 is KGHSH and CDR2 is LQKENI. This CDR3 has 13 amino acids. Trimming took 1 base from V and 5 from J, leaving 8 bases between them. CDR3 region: CASSPQGVTEAFF. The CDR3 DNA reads TGTGCCAGCTCACCACAGGGAGTGACTGAAGCTTTCTTT.

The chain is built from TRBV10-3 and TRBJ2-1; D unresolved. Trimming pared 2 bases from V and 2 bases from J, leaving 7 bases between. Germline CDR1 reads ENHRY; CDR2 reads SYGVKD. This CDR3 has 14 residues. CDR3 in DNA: TGTGCCATCAGTGAGATCGCTACCTACAATGAGCAGTTCTTC. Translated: CAISEIATYNEQFF.

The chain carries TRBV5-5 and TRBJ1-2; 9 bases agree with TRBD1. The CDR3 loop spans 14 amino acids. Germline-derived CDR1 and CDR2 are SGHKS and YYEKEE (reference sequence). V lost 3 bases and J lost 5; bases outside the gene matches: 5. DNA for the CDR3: TGTGCCAGCAGCTCCGGGACAGGGACGTATGGCTACACCTTC. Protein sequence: CASSSGTGTYGYTF.

The CDR3: CASRQGSTDTQYF. CDR3 in DNA: TGCGCCAGCAGACAGGGGAGCACAGATACGCAGTATTTT. The chain joins TRBV5-1 to TRBJ2-3; 7 nucleotides line up with TRBD1. Germline CDR1 is SGHRS and CDR2 is YFSETQ. V lost 5 bases, J lost 0 bases, and 0 bases stayed unmatched. The CDR3 consists of 13 residues. The whole variable domain, remainder taken from reference TRBV5-1 and TRBJ2-3, is KAGVTQTPRYLIKTRGQQVTLSCSPISGHRSVSWYQQTPGQGLQFLFEYFSETQRNKGNFPGRFSGRQFSNSRSEMNVSTLELGDSALYLCASRQGSTDTQYFGPGTRLTVL.

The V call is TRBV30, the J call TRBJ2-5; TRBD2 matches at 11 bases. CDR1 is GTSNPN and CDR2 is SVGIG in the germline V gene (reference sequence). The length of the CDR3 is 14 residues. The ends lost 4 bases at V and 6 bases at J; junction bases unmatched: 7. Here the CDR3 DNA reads TGTGCCTGGAAATGGGGACTAGCGGAGAAGACCCAGTACTTC. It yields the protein CAWKWGLAEKTQYF.

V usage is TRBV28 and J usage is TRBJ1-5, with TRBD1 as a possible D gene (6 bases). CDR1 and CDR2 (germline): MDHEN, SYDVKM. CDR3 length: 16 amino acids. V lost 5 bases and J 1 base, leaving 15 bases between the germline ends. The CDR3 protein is CASSLLQGTSNQPQHF. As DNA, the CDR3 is TGTGCCAGCAGTCTCCTACAGGGTACAAGCAATCAGCCCCAGCATTTT.

CDR3 protein: CASSPGAGRNEQFF. CDR3 in DNA: TGTGCCAGCAGCCCCGGGGCGGGACGCAATGAGCAGTTCTTC. V is TRBV7-9 and J is TRBJ2-1; a weak D match, TRBD2 (6 bases). CDR1 and CDR2 (germline): SEHNR, FQNEAQ (reference sequence). Trimming removed 5 bases at V and 6 bases at J, with 14 bases between. The length of the CDR3 is 14 residues.

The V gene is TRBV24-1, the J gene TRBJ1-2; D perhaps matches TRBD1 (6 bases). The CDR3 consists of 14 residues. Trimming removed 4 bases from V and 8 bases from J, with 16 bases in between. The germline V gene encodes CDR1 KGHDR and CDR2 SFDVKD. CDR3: CATSDSNRQDGYTF. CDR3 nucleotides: TGTGCCACCAGTGACTCCAATCGACAGGACGGCTACACCTTC.

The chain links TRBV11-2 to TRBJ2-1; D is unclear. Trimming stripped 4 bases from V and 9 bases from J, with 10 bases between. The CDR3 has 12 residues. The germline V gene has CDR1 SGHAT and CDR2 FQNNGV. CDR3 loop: CASSWVSVEQFF. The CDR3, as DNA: TGTGCCAGCAGCTGGGTGAGCGTTGAGCAGTTCTTC.

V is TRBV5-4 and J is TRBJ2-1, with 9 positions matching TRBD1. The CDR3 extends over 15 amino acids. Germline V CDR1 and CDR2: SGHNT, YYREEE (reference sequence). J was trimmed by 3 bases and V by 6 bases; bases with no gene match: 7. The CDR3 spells CASTPGQGYYNEQFF. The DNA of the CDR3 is TGTGCCAGCACTCCGGGACAGGGTTACTACAATGAGCAGTTCTTC.

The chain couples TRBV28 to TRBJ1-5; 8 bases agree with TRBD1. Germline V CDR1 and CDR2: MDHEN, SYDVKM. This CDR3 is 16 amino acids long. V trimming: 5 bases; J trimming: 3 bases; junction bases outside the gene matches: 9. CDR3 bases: TGTGCCAGCAGTAATGGACAGGGTATCGCCAATCAGCCCCAGCATTTT. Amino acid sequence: CASSNGQGIANQPQHF. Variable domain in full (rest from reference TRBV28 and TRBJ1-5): DVKVTQSSRYLVKRTGEKVFLECVQDMDHENMFWYRQDPGLGLRLIYFSYDVKMKEKGDIPEGYSVSREKKERFSLILESASTNQTSMYLCASSNGQGIANQPQHFGDGTRLSIL.

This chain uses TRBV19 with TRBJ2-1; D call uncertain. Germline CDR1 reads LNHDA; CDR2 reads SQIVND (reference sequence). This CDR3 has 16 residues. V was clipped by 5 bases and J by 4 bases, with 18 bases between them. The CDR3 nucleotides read TGTGCCAGTAGTCGACCCAATCCGAGAGGTTACAATGAGCAGTTCTTC. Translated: CASSRPNPRGYNEQFF.

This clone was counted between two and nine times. In nucleotides, the CDR3 is TGTGCCAGCAGCTTAGTGACGTCGCGGGGCGAGCAGTACTTC. This translates into CASSLVTSRGEQYF. The J gene is TRBJ2-7, the V gene TRBV11-2; D may be TRBD2 (6 bases). CDR3 length: 14 residues. V was shortened by 1 base and J by 6 bases, with 13 bases between the two germline ends. Germline V gene sequence: CDR1 SGHAT, CDR2 FQNNGV.

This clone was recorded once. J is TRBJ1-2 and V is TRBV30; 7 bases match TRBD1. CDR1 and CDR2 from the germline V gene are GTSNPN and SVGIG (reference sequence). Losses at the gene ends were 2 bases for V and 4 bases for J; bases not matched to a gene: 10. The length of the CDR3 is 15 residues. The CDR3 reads CAWSPRGQLTYGYTF. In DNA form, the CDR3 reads TGTGCCTGGAGTCCCAGGGGACAGTTAACCTATGGCTACACCTTC.